This T cell receptor (beta chain) was captured in a study of cytomegalovirus exposure and HLA in healthy donors. Findings and limits, study-wide: Trimming of TCR beta V- and J-genes showed a link, identified in a later analysis, to a missense DCLRE1C variant.

This clone was recorded a few times. Antigen unknown. Amplification used 60 Vbeta primers and 13 Jbeta primers. The data were produced by immunoSEQ multiplex PCR, yet TCRdb's version contains in-frame clones alone and is incomplete. This table has about 180,000 clones, under 80% appearing once. Germline V gene lookup returns CDR1 MDHEN and CDR2 SYDVKM. Trimming cost V 5 bases and J 2 bases; bases outside gene matches: 14. The CDR3 totals 18 residues. The V and J genes are TRBV28 and TRBJ2-3; 9 bases line up with TRBD1. This receptor was obtained from a woman in her thirties in good health and CMV-seropositive. Sequenced input: PBMCs. The CDR3 DNA follows: TGTGCCAGCAGTCCACGCCTGGGACAGGGATCTCCCACAGATACGCAGTATTTT. Translated, it gives CASSPRLGQGSPTDTQYF.